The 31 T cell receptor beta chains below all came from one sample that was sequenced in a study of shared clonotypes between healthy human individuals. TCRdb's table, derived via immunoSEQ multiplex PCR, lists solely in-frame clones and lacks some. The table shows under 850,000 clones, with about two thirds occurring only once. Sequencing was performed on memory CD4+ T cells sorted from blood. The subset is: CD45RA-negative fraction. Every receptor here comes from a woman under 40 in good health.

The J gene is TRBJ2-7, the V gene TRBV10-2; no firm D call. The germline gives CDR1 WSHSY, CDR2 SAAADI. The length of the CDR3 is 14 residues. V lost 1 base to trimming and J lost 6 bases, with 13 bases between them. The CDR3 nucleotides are TGCGCCAGCAGTGAGTTATTACCCCTCCGCGAGCAGTACTTC. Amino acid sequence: CASSELLPLREQYF.

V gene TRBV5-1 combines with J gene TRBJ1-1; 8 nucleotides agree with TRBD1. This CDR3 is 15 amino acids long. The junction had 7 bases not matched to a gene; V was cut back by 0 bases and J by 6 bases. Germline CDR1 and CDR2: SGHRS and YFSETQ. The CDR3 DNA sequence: TGCGCCAGCAGCTTGGTGGACAGGGATTTCCCTGAAGCTTTCTTT. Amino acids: CASSLVDRDFPEAFF. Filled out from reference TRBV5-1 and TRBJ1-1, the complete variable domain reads KAGVTQTPRYLIKTRGQQVTLSCSPISGHRSVSWYQQTPGQGLQFLFEYFSETQRNKGNFPGRFSGRQFSNSRSEMNVSTLELGDSALYLCASSLVDRDFPEAFFGQGTRLTVV.

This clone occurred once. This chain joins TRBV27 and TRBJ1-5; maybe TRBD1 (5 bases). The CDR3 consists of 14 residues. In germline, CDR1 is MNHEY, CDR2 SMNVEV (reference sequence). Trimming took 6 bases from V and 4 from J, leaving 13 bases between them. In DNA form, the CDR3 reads TGTGCCAGCAGGCCAGGGTTTGGAAATCAGCCCCAGCATTTT. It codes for CASRPGFGNQPQHF.

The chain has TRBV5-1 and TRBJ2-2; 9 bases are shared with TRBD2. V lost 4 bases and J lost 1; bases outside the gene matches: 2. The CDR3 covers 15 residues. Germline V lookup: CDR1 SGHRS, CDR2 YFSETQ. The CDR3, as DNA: TGCGCCAGCAGCCCGACTAGCGGGAACACCGGGGAGCTGTTTTTT. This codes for CASSPTSGNTGELFF.

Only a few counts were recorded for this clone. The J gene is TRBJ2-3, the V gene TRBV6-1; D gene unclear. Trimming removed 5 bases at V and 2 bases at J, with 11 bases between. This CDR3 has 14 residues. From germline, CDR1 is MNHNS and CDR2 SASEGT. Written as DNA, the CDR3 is TGTGCCAGCAGTCCCCGACCATTCACAGATACGCAGTATTTT. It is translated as CASSPRPFTDTQYF.

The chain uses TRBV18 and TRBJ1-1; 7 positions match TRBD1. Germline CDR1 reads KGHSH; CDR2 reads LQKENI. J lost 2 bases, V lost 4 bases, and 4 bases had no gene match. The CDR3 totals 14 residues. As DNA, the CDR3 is TGTGCCAGCTCACGGGGACAGATAAACACTGAAGCTTTCTTT. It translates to CASSRGQINTEAFF.

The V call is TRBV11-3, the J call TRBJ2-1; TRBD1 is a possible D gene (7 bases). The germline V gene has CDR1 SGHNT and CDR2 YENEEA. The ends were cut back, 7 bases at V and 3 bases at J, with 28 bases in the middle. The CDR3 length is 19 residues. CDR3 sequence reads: CASMGQRRASGDNYNEQFF. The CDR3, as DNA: TGTGCCAGCATGGGACAGCGGAGGGCCTCTGGAGACAACTACAATGAGCAGTTCTTC.

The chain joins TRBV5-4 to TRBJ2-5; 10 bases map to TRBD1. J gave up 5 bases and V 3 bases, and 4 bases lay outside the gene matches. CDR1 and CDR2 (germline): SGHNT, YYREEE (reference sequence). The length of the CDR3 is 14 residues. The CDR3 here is CASSWDRGGETQYF. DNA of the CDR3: TGTGCCAGCAGCTGGGACAGGGGAGGGGAGACCCAGTACTTC.

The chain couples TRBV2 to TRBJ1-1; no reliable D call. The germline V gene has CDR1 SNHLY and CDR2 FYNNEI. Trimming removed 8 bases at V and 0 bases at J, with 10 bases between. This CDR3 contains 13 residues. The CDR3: CASLSQLNTEAFF. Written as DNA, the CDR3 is TGTGCCAGCTTATCACAGTTGAACACTGAAGCTTTCTTT.

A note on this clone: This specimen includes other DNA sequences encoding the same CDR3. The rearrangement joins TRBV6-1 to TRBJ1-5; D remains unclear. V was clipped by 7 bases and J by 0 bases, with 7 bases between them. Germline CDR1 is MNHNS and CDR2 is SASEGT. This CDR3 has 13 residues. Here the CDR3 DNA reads TGTGCCAGCAACTTGTATAGCAATCAGCCCCAGCATTTT. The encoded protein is CASNLYSNQPQHF.

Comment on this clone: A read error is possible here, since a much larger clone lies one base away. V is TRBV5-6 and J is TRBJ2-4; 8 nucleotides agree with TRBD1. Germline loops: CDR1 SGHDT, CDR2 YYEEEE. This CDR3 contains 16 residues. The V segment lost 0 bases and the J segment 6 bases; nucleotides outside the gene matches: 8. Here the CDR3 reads CASSLERNRGSNIQYF. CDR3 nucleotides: TGTGCCAGCAGCTTGGAACGGAACAGGGGGTCAAACATTCAGTACTTC.

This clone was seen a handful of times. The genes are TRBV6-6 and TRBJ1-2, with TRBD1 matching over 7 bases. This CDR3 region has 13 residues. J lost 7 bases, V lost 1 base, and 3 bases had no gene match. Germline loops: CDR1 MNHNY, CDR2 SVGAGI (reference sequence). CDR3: CASSYWTGGGYTF. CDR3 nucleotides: TGTGCCAGCAGTTACTGGACAGGAGGTGGCTACACCTTC.

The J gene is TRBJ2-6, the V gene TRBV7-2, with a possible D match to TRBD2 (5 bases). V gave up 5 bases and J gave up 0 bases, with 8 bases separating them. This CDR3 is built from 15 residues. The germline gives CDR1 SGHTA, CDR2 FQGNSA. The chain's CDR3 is CASSVDYSGANVLTF. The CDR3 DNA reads TGTGCCAGCAGCGTAGACTACTCTGGGGCCAACGTCCTGACTTTC.

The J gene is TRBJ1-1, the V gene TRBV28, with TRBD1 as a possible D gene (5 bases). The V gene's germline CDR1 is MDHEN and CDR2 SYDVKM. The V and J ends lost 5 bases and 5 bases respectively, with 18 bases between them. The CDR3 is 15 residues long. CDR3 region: CASSPPGGGSTEAFF. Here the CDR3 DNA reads TGTGCCAGCAGTCCCCCCGGGGGGGGAAGTACTGAAGCTTTCTTT.

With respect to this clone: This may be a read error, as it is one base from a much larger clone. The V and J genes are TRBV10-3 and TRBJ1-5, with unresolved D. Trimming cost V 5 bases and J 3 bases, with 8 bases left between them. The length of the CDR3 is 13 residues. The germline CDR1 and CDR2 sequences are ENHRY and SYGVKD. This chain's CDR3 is CAISPGNNQPQHF. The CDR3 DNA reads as TGTGCCATCAGTCCGGGAAACAATCAGCCCCAGCATTTT.

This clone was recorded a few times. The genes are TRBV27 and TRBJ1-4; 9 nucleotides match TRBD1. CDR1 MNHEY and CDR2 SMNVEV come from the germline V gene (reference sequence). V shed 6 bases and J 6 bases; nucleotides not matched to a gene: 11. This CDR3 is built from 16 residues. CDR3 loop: CASSHLPGQGDEKLFF. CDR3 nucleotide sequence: TGTGCCAGCAGCCACCTCCCGGGACAGGGTGATGAAAAACTGTTTTTT.

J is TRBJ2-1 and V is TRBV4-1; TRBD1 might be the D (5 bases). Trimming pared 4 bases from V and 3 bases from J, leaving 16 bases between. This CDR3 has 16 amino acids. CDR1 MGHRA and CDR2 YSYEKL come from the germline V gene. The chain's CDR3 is CASSLLPLRGYNEQFF. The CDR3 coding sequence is TGCGCCAGCAGCCTCTTGCCCTTAAGGGGCTACAATGAGCAGTTCTTC.

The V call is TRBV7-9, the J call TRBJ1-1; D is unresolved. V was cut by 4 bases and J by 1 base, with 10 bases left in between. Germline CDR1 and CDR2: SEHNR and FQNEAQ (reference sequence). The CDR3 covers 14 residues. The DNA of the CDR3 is TGTGCCAGCAGCTATCAAACAGAGAACACTGAAGCTTTCTTT. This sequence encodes CASSYQTENTEAFF. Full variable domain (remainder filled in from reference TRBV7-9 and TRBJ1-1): DTGVSQNPRHKITKRGQNVTFRCDPISEHNRLYWYRQTLGQGPEFLTYFQNEAQLEKSRLLSDRFSAERPKGSFSTLEIQRTEQGDSAMYLCASSYQTENTEAFFGQGTRLTVV.

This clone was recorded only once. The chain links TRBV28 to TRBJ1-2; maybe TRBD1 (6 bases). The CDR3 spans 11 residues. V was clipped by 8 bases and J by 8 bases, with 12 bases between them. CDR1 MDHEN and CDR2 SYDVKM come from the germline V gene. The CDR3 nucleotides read TGTGCCAGCGCGGGGGCGTGGGGCTACACCTTC. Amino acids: CASAGAWGYTF.

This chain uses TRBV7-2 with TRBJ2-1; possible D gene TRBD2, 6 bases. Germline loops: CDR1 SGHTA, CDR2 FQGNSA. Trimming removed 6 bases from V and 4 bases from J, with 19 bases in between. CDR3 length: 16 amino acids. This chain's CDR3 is CASRATLAGPYNEQFF. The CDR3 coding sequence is TGTGCCAGCAGGGCTACCCTGGCGGGACCTTACAATGAGCAGTTCTTC. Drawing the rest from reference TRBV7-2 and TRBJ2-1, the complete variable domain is GAGVSQSPSNKVTEKGKDVELRCDPISGHTALYWYRQSLGQGLEFLIYFQGNSAPDKSGLPSDRFSAERTGGSVSTLTIQRTQQEDSAVYLCASRATLAGPYNEQFFGPGTRLTVL.

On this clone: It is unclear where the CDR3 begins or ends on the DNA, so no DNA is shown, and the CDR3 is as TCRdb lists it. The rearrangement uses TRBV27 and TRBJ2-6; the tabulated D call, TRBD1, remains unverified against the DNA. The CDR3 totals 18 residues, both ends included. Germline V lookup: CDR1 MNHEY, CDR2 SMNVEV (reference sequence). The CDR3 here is CASSTSGQVFSGANVLTF.

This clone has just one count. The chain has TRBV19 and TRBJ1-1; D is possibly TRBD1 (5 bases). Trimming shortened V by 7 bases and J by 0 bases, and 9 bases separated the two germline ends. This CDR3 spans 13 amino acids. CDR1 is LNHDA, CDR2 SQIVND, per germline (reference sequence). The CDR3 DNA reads TGTGCCAGTAAACGGGGGGTGAACACTGAAGCTTTCTTT. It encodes CASKRGVNTEAFF. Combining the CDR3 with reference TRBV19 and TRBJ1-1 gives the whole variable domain DGGITQSPKYLFRKEGQNVTLSCEQNLNHDAMYWYRQDPGQGLRLIYYSQIVNDFQKGDIAEGYSVSREKKESFPLTVTSAQKNPTAFYLCASKRGVNTEAFFGQGTRLTVV.

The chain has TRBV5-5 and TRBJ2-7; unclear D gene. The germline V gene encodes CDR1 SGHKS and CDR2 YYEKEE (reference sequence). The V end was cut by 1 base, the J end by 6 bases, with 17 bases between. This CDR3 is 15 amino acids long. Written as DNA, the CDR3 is TGTGCCAGCAGCTTGTTCGCCCCAGTCCATGGCGAGCAGTACTTC. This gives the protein CASSLFAPVHGEQYF.

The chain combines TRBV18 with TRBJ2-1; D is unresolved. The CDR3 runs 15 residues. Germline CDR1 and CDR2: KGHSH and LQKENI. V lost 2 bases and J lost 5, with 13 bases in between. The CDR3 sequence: CASSPRLDGHNEQFF. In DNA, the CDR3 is TGTGCCAGCTCACCAAGGCTCGATGGCCACAATGAGCAGTTCTTC. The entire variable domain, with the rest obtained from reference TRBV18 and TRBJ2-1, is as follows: NAGVMQNPRHLVRRRGQEARLRCSPMKGHSHVYWYRQLPEEGLKFMVYLQKENIIDESGMPKERFSAEFPKEGPSILRIQQVVRGDSAAYFCASSPRLDGHNEQFFGPGTRLTVL.

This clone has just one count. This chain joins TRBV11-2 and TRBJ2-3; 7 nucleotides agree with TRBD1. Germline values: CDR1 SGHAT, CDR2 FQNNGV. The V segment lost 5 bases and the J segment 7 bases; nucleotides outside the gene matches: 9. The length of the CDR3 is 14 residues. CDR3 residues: CASSPDRVQNTQYF. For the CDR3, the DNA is TGTGCCAGCAGCCCTGACAGGGTCCAAAATACGCAGTATTTT.

The CDR3 DNA is TGTGCCAGCACCTCCGGACACGGCCGCAATCAGCCCCAGCATTTT. Its protein is CASTSGHGRNQPQHF. The J gene is TRBJ1-5, the V gene TRBV28, with D possibly matching TRBD1 (5 bases). The CDR3 totals 15 residues. From germline, CDR1 is MDHEN and CDR2 SYDVKM. V was pared by 7 bases and J by 2 bases, with 15 bases between.

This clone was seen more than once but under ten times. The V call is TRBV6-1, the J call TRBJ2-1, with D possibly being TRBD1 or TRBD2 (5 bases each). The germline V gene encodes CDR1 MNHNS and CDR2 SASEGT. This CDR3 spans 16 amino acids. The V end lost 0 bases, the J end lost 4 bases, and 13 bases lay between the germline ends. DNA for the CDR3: TGTGCCAGCAGTGAAGCTGAGACAGCGGAATACAATGAGCAGTTCTTC. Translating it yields CASSEAETAEYNEQFF.

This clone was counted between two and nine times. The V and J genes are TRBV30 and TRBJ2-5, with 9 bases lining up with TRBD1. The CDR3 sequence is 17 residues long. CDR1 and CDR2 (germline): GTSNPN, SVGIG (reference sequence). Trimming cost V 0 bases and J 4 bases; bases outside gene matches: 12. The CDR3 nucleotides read TGTGCCTGGAGTGTTATTACGGGACAGGGATCCGGAGAGACCCAGTACTTC. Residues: CAWSVITGQGSGETQYF. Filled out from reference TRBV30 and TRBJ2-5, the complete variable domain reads SQTIHQWPATLVQPVGSPLSLECTVEGTSNPNLYWYRQAAGRGLQLLFYSVGIGQISSEVPQNLSASRPQDRQFILSSKKLLLSDSGFYLCAWSVITGQGSGETQYFGPGTRLLVL.

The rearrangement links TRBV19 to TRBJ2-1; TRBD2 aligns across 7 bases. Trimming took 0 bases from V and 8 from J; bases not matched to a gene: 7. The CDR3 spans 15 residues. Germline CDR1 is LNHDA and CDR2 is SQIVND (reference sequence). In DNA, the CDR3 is TGTGCCAGTAGTATAGACCTGACTAGCATCGATGAGCAGTTCTTC. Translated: CASSIDLTSIDEQFF.

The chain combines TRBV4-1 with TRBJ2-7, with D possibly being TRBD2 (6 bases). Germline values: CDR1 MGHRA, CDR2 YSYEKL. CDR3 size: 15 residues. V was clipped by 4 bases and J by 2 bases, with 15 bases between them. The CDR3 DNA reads TGCGCCAGCAGCCTCCCTGCTCGGGGGACCTACGAGCAGTACTTC. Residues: CASSLPARGTYEQYF.

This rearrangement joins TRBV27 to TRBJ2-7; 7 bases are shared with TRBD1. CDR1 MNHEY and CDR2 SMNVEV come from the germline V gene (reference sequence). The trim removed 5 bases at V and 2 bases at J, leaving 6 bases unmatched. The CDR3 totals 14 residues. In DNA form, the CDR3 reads TGTGCCAGCAGTCTAACAACAGGGGCCTACGAGCAGTACTTC. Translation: CASSLTTGAYEQYF.